This T cell receptor (beta chain) is from a study of response to subunit inactivated influenza vaccine. This clonotype was seen at least ten times. TCRdb reprocessed the RT-PCR reads with MiXCR, giving one entry per CDR3 protein. This sample has hundreds of thousands of distinct CDR3 sequences; 11% occur once, and the top ten carry roughly 9.6%. Trimming removed 4 bases from V and 10 bases from J; junction bases left unmatched: 6. This CDR3 comprises 12 residues. The sample also formed part of further work on T cells expressing NK-cell markers. That source notes: It was by 5'RACE template switching with UMIs that TCR beta cDNA was made.

The clonotype was recovered from a man between 45 and 60 years old who received an inactivated influenza vaccine. The sequences come from PBMCs from blood, collected on the day of vaccination. V gene TRBV12-3 or TRBV12-4 combines with J gene TRBJ1-2, with 7 bases aligning to TRBD1. CDR3: CASSSGQQIYTF. The DNA for the CDR3 is TGTGCCAGCAGTTCGGGACAGCAAATCTACACCTTC.